This T cell receptor (beta chain) was found in a study of neoadjuvant anti-PD-1 for oral cavity cancer. Whole-study findings and limits: Higher pretreatment blood Treg/Th17 ratios correlated with higher pretreatment blood and lower post-treatment tumor TCRbeta clonality.

V dropped 5 bases and J dropped 4; count of bases not matched to a gene: 10. The germline gives CDR1 MNHNY, CDR2 SVGAGI (reference sequence). This CDR3 has 15 amino acids. Profiled with immunoSEQ multiplex PCR; TCRdb holds only in-frame clones, not every one. The profile shows approximately 13,000 clones, about four fifths of them singletons. Time point specified: after neoadjuvant nivolumab, at surgical resection. These newly diagnosed stage II-IVA oral cavity squamous cell carcinoma patients had no prior systemic or radiation treatment. Remarks on this clone: Its antigen remains unknown.

The clonotype was recovered from a person aged 40 to 85 with oral cavity squamous cell carcinoma. The chain couples TRBV6-6 to TRBJ2-7, with 8 bases lining up with TRBD1. Sequencing used PBMCs, obtained after nivolumab (anti-PD-1) treatment. The CDR3 loop reads CASSNDWTGKYEQYF. The CDR3 DNA follows: TGTGCCAGCAGTAACGACTGGACAGGGAAGTACGAGCAGTACTTC.